Following are 13 T cell receptor beta chains from one sample sequenced in a study of blood T cell repertoires in COVID-19. Clones were sequenced by immunoSEQ multiplex PCR, and TCRdb holds only the in-frame ones, with some missing. The sample lists roughly 60,000 clones, roughly 85% occurring once. Sequences were obtained from peripheral blood. The receptors were sampled from a human donor in a cohort sampled during active COVID-19.

The chain recombines TRBV6-1 with TRBJ1-1; D call uncertain. Trimming removed 7 bases at V and 1 base at J, with 10 bases between. From germline, CDR1 is MNHNS and CDR2 SASEGT. The CDR3 extends over 13 amino acids. The CDR3 region is CASTLPGNTEAFF. Here the CDR3 DNA reads TGTGCCAGCACCTTGCCGGGGAACACTGAAGCTTTCTTT.

This chain joins TRBV28 and TRBJ1-3; TRBD1 is a possible D gene (6 bases). Trimming shortened V by 7 bases and J by 2 bases, and 9 bases separated the two germline ends. Germline V gene sequence: CDR1 MDHEN, CDR2 SYDVKM. The CDR3 totals 13 residues. CDR3 in amino acids: CASKKGAGNTIYF. The CDR3 DNA reads TGTGCCAGCAAAAAGGGGGCTGGAAACACCATATATTTT.

Points on this clone: Mismatch with germline at one junction end may stem from a read error. In the same sample, other DNA sequences code for this CDR3. The CDR3 DNA sequence: TGCGCCAGCAGCCTTCTACTCTCGTCGGGGGACTACGAGCAGTATTTC. Translating it yields CASSLLLSSGDYEQYF. The chain couples TRBV4-3 to TRBJ2-7; 7 bases are a match to TRBD2. The CDR3 consists of 16 residues. CDR1 LGHNA and CDR2 YSLEER come from the germline V gene.

The chain is built from TRBV2 and TRBJ2-7; 8 bases agree with TRBD1. This CDR3 spans 15 amino acids. The junction had 8 bases not matched to a gene; V was cut back by 4 bases and J by 3 bases. Germline loops: CDR1 SNHLY, CDR2 FYNNEI. Written as DNA, the CDR3 is TGTGCCAGCAGTGGGGGGACAGGAGGATACTACGAGCAGTACTTC. It is translated as CASSGGTGGYYEQYF.

This chain connects TRBV6-5 to TRBJ1-2, with D unclear. V lost 3 bases, J lost 0 bases, and 14 bases lay in between. The CDR3 spans 16 residues. Germline V gene data show CDR1 as MNHEY and CDR2 as SVGAGI. CDR3 DNA sequence: TGTGCCAGCAGTTATTCCCGACATTACCCTAACTATGGCTACACCTTC. Translated, it gives CASSYSRHYPNYGYTF.

The chain couples TRBV4-1 to TRBJ1-2; 7 bases match TRBD1. Germline lookup yields CDR1 MGHRA and CDR2 YSYEKL. There are 14 residues in the CDR3. Losses at the gene ends were 7 bases for V and 4 bases for J; bases not matched to a gene: 9. The CDR3 DNA sequence: TGCGCCAGCAACCGATTGGGACAGCCCTATGGCTACACCTTC. Encoded protein: CASNRLGQPYGYTF.

The gene calls are TRBV9 and TRBJ2-7, with 10 bases that match TRBD2. V was pared by 3 bases and J by 2 bases, with 11 bases of the junction left unmatched. The CDR3 is 17 amino acids. CDR1 and CDR2 from the germline V gene are SGDLS and YYNGEE. CDR3 protein: CASSDSLAGGGTYEQYF. DNA for the CDR3: TGTGCCAGCAGCGACTCTTTAGCGGGAGGAGGTACCTACGAGCAGTACTTC.

The chain is built from TRBV5-1 and TRBJ1-6; D unresolved. This CDR3 is 12 amino acids long. Germline assignment: CDR1 SGHRS and CDR2 YFSETQ. Between the trimmed V and J ends, which lost 5 bases and 9 bases, there was a span of 9 bases. The DNA of the CDR3 is TGCGCCAGCAGTAATGAGGGTTCACCCCTCCACTTT. As protein: CASSNEGSPLHF. Based on the CDR3 plus reference TRBV5-1 and TRBJ1-6, the full variable domain is KAGVTQTPRYLIKTRGQQVTLSCSPISGHRSVSWYQQTPGQGLQFLFEYFSETQRNKGNFPGRFSGRQFSNSRSEMNVSTLELGDSALYLCASSNEGSPLHFGNGTRLTVT.

J is TRBJ1-2 and V is TRBV29-1; TRBD1 agrees at 7 bases. The CDR3 has 12 amino acids. Germline CDR1 reads SQVTM; CDR2 reads ANQGSEA. The trim removed 7 bases at V and 5 bases at J, leaving 7 bases unmatched. As DNA, the CDR3 is TGCAGCGCCCCGGCACAGGGGTATGGCTACACCTTC. Translated: CSAPAQGYGYTF.

This sequence joins TRBV9 and TRBJ2-2; D unresolved. CDR1 SGDLS and CDR2 YYNGEE come from the germline V gene. This CDR3 is 13 amino acids long. The V gene lost 3 bases and the J gene lost 1 base, with 4 bases spanning the gap. As DNA, the CDR3 is TGTGCCAGCAGCGGCGGGAACACCGGGGAGCTGTTTTTT. Translated, it gives CASSGGNTGELFF.

This clone was picked up a small number of times. The V gene is TRBV15, the J gene TRBJ1-2; TRBD1 aligns across 9 bases. Losses at the gene ends were 3 bases for V and 8 bases for J; bases not matched to a gene: 7. Per germline, CDR1 LNHNV and CDR2 YYDKDF (reference sequence). This CDR3 comprises 14 residues. In DNA, the CDR3 is TGTGCCACCAGCAGTGCCGGGACAGGGAAAGGCTACACCTTC. As protein: CATSSAGTGKGYTF.

The rearrangement uses TRBV7-3 and TRBJ1-1; TRBD1 matches at 7 bases. The CDR3 is made up of 13 amino acids. Losses at the gene ends were 5 bases for V and 1 base for J; bases not matched to a gene: 1. Germline CDR1 SGHTA, CDR2 FQGTGA. The CDR3 DNA is TGTGCCAGCAGCAGGGGGCAGAACACTGAAGCTTTCTTT. Amino acid sequence: CASSRGQNTEAFF.

V gene TRBV6-5 combines with J gene TRBJ2-3; 11 bases fit TRBD2. The length of the CDR3 is 15 residues. Germline V lookup: CDR1 MNHEY, CDR2 SVGAGI. V dropped 4 bases and J dropped 5; count of bases not matched to a gene: 5. The CDR3 region is CASSSGLAGGDTQYF. In DNA form, the CDR3 reads TGTGCCAGCAGTTCGGGGCTAGCGGGAGGAGATACGCAGTATTTT.